This T cell receptor (beta chain) stems from a study of cytomegalovirus exposure and HLA in healthy donors. V shed 6 bases and J 7 bases; nucleotides not matched to a gene: 5. Germline loops: CDR1 SGHNT, CDR2 YENEEA. The CDR3 contains 14 residues. PCR primers comprised 60 Vbeta and 13 Jbeta primers. TCRdb's copy holds only in-frame clones and misses some; the assay was immunoSEQ multiplex PCR. The table records around 140,000 clones, around 73% of them present only once. Regarding donors, all were healthy bone marrow donors. The TCR comes from a woman between 18 and 30 years old in good health and CMV-seronegative. The sequencing sample was made of PBMCs. The genes are TRBV11-3 and TRBJ2-1; TRBD2 agrees at 11 bases. The chain's CDR3 is CASSYSGRGNEQFF. Here the CDR3 DNA reads TGTGCCAGCAGTTATAGCGGGAGGGGAAATGAGCAGTTCTTC.